These T cell receptor beta chains were read from a single sample in a study of identical twins. TCRdb redid the calling of the 5' RACE reads with MiXCR, one entry per CDR3 protein. The data show nearly 650,000 distinct CDR3 sequences, 7.1% seen once. These data also formed part of another study, on yellow fever vaccine responses in identical twins.

Sequencing input: PBMCs. The receptors shown here come from a woman aged 18 to 35 in good health. The CDR3 runs from the conserved cysteine through the conserved F or W. The D gene is left open where the match is weak. Some rows have no size entry. The others give once, few or many, or a class for an expanded clone.

TRBD2 TRBJ2-7 few TRBV20-1 CSASILAGVSEQYF TGCAGTGCTAGTATCCTAGCGGGAGTTAGCGAGCAGTACTTC
NA TRBJ2-2 NA TRBV5-1 CASSLRHNTGELFF TGCGCCAGCAGCTTGAGGCACAACACCGGGGAGCTGTTTTTT
NA TRBJ1-1 few TRBV12-3/TRBV12-4 CASSLIIHTEAFF TGTGCCAGCAGTTTAATCATCCACACTGAAGCTTTCTTT
NA TRBJ2-7 many TRBV12-5 CASGLVRETFYEQYF TGTGCTAGTGGTTTGGTACGGGAAACTTTCTACGAGCAGTACTTC
NA TRBJ2-7 NA TRBV12-3/TRBV12-4 CASSNRKLRSYEQYF TGTGCCAGCAGTAACAGAAAACTACGCTCCTACGAGCAGTACTTC
NA TRBJ2-2 NA TRBV29-1 CSVNSGTTGTGELFF TGCAGCGTAAATTCCGGGACAACAGGAACCGGGGAGCTGTTTTTT
NA TRBJ2-4 NA TRBV4-2 CASSQDWLGSGSKNIQYF TGTGCCAGCAGCCAAGATTGGTTAGGTAGCGGATCCAAAAACATTCAGTACTTC
NA TRBJ2-1 NA TRBV4-1 CASSRWGANEQFF TGCGCCAGCAGCCGGTGGGGGGCCAATGAGCAGTTCTTC
TRBD1 TRBJ1-5 few TRBV20-1 CSAIRQGQPQHF TGCAGTGCTATTAGACAGGGCCAGCCCCAGCATTTT
TRBD1 TRBJ2-2 many TRBV5-5 CASSDRGLDTGELFF TGTGCCAGCAGCGACAGGGGTCTGGACACCGGGGAGCTGTTTTTT
NA TRBJ2-6 NA TRBV10-2 CASSKGSDWRSGANVLTF TGCGCCAGCAGTAAGGGCTCCGATTGGCGATCTGGGGCCAACGTCCTGACTTTC
NA TRBJ1-1 many TRBV5-1 CASSLGGGDTEAFF TGCGCCAGCAGCTTGGGGGGTGGGGACACTGAAGCTTTCTTT
NA TRBJ2-2 few TRBV20-1 CSASGRRGGELFF TGCAGTGCTAGCGGCAGGAGGGGCGGGGAGCTGTTTTTT
TRBD1 TRBJ1-3 many TRBV19 CASTPWTGPPNGNTIYF TGTGCCAGTACCCCATGGACAGGACCCCCTAACGGAAACACCATATATTTT
NA TRBJ2-2 NA TRBV2 CASSDPRGGSNTGELFF TGTGCCAGCAGTGACCCAAGGGGGGGATCGAACACCGGGGAGCTGTTTTTT
NA TRBJ2-2 few TRBV4-2 CASSQSGVGTGELFF TGTGCCAGCAGCCAGTCGGGGGTGGGCACCGGGGAGCTGTTTTTT
NA TRBJ2-2 few TRBV3-1 CASSGTAQSGELFF TGTGCCAGCAGCGGGACTGCGCAGAGCGGGGAGCTGTTTTTT
TRBD2 TRBJ2-7 NA TRBV5-5 CASSPWTSGGLGEQYF TGTGCCAGCAGCCCCTGGACTAGCGGGGGCCTCGGCGAGCAGTACTTC
TRBD1 TRBJ2-3 few TRBV20-1 CSATIRGMVTDTQYF TGCAGTGCTACAATCAGGGGGATGGTCACAGATACGCAGTATTTT
NA TRBJ1-1 NA TRBV2 CASSDVGAFF TGTGCCAGCAGTGACGTGGGAGCTTTCTTT
NA TRBJ2-3 NA TRBV7-6 CASSLYGQRSTDTQYF TGTGCCAGCAGCTTGTACGGACAGCGTAGCACAGATACGCAGTATTTT
NA TRBJ2-3 few TRBV2 CASSYLREDTQYF TGTGCCAGCAGCTACCTAAGGGAGGATACGCAGTATTTT